Only one count was recorded for the clone carrying this TCR beta chain. What it binds is not known. The PCR employed 60 Vbeta primers together with 13 Jbeta primers. Clones were sequenced by immunoSEQ multiplex PCR, and TCRdb holds only the in-frame ones, with some missing. Of 50,000 to 60,000 clones listed, about three quarters were seen once; the top ten hold around 2.5%. The data originate from a study of cytomegalovirus exposure and HLA in healthy donors. CDR1 and CDR2 (germline): ENHRY, SYGVKD. V dropped 11 bases and J dropped 2; count of bases not matched to a gene: 12. The CDR3 is 15 amino acids. Study-wide findings and caveats: A later analysis showed HLA-associated TCR beta chains outstripping equally common others in clonal expansion. Later on, an analysis tied approximately 15,000 TCR beta sequences to HLA alleles at 0.05 false discovery rate. Among CMV-associated TCR beta chains, most appeared HLA-restricted in a later analysis. Rarity held for most TCR sequences, but there were some public TCRs that occurred in many donors.

The sequencing sample was made of PBMCs. The receptor's source is a woman aged 40 to 50 in good health and CMV-seropositive. The chain combines TRBV10-3 with TRBJ1-3; 7 bases fit TRBD1. The CDR3 reads CAPPPGTVPGNTIYF. CDR3 DNA: TGTGCCCCTCCACCAGGGACAGTCCCTGGAAACACCATATATTTT.